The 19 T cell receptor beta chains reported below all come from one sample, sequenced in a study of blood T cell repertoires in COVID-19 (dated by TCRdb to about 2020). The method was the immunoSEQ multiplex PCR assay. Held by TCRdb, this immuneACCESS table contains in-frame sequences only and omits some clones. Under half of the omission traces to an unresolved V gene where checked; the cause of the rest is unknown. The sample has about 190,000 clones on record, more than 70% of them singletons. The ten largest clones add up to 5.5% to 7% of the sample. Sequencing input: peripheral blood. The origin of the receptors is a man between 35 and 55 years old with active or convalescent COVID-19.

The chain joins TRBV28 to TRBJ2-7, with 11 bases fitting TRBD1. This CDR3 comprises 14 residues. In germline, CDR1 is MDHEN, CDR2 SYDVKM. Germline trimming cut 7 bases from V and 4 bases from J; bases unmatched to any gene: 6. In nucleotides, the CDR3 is TGTGCCAGCACCGCGGACAGGGGGCCTTACGAGCAGTACTTC. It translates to CASTADRGPYEQYF.

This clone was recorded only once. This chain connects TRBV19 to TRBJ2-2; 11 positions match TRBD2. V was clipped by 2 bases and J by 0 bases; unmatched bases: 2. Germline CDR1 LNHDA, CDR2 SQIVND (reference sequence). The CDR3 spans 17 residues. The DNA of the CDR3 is TGTGCCAGTAGTATACTAGCGGGGGGTACGAACACCGGGGAGCTGTTTTTT. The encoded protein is CASSILAGGTNTGELFF.

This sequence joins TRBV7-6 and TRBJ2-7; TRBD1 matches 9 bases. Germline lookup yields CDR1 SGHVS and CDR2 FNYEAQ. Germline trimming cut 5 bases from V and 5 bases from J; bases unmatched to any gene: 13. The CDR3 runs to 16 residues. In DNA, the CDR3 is TGTGCCAGCAGCAAAGTCGCCGGGACAGGGATGCACGAGCAGTACTTC. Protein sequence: CASSKVAGTGMHEQYF.

The chain's CDR3 is CAIIDEGAEGYTF. CDR3 sequence (DNA): TGTGCCATCATAGATGAGGGGGCGGAGGGCTACACCTTC. The V gene is TRBV10-3, the J gene TRBJ1-2, with TRBD1 matching over 7 bases. V lost 7 bases to trimming and J lost 8 bases; unmatched junction nucleotides: 10. Germline assignment: CDR1 ENHRY and CDR2 SYGVKD. The length of the CDR3 is 13 residues.

The CDR3 DNA is TGTGCCAGCAGCAAAAATAGGCCAGGGGCACCAGATACGCAGTATTTT. This encodes CASSKNRPGAPDTQYF. The V gene is TRBV14, the J gene TRBJ2-3; D is perhaps TRBD1 (6 bases). The CDR3 has 16 amino acids. With 5 bases removed from V and 4 bases from J, the gap between germline ends came to 19 bases. CDR1 is SGHDN and CDR2 is FVKESK in the germline V gene.

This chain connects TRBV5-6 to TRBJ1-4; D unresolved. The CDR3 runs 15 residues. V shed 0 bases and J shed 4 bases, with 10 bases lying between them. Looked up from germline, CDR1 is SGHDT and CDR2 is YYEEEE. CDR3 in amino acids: CASSLVGGLNEKLFF. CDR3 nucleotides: TGTGCCAGCAGCTTGGTCGGAGGGCTTAATGAAAAACTGTTTTTT.

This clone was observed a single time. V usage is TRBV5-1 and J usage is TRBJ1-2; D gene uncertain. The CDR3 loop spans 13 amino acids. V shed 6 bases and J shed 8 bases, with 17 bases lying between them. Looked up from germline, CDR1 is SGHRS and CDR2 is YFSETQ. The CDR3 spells CASTPPGGRGYTF. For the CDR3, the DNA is TGCGCCAGCACCCCCCCCGGAGGTAGGGGCTACACCTTC. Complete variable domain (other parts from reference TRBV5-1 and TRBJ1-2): KAGVTQTPRYLIKTRGQQVTLSCSPISGHRSVSWYQQTPGQGLQFLFEYFSETQRNKGNFPGRFSGRQFSNSRSEMNVSTLELGDSALYLCASTPPGGRGYTFGSGTRLTVV.

CDR3 loop: CASSQGQIMNTEAFF. The CDR3 DNA follows: TGTGCCAGCTCACAGGGGCAGATTATGAACACTGAAGCTTTCTTT. This chain joins TRBV18 and TRBJ1-1; perhaps TRBD1 as D (5 bases). Germline CDR1 KGHSH, CDR2 LQKENI. Trimming cost V 4 bases and J 0 bases, with 12 bases left between them. CDR3 length equals 15 residues.

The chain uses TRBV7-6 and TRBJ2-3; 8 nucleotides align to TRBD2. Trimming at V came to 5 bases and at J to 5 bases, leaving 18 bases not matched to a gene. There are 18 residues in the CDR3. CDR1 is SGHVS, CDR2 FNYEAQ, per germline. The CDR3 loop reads CASSPVGSSGSLIDTQYF. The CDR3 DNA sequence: TGTGCCAGCAGCCCGGTGGGATCGAGCGGGAGCTTAATAGATACGCAGTATTTT.

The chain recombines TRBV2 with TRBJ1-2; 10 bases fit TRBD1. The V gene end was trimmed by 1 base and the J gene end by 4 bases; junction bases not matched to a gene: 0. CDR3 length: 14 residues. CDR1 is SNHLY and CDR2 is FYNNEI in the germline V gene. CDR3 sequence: CASSEGQGAYGYTF. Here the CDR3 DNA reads TGTGCCAGCAGTGAAGGACAGGGGGCCTATGGCTACACCTTC.

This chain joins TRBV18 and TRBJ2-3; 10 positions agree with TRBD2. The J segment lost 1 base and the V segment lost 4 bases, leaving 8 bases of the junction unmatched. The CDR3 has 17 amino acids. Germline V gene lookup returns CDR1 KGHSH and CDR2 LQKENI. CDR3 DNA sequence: TGTGCCAGCTCACTGTTAGCGGGGGGCCCTGGCACAGATACGCAGTATTTT. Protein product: CASSLLAGGPGTDTQYF.

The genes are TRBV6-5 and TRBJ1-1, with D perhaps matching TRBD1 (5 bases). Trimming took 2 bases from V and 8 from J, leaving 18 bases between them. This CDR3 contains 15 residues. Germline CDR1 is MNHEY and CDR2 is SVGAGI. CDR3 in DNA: TGTGCCAGCAGTTACGGAAGCGGGGGTGTCGCGGAAGCTTTCTTT. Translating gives CASSYGSGGVAEAFF.

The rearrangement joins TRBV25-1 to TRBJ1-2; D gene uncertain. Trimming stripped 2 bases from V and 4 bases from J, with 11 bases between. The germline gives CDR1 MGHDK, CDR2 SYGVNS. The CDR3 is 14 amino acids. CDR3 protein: CASSEAPNSYGYTF. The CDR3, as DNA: TGTGCCAGCAGTGAAGCACCCAACTCCTATGGCTACACCTTC.

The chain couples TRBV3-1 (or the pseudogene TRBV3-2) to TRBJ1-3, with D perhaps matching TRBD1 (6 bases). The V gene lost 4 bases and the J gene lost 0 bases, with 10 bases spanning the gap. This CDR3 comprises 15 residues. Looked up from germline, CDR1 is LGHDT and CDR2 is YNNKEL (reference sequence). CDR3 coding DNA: TGTGCCAGCAGCCTGACAGGCATCTCTGGAAACACCATATATTTT. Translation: CASSLTGISGNTIYF.

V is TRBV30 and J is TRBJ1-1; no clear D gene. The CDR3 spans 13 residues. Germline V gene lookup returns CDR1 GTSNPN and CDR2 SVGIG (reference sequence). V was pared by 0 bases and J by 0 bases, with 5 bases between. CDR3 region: CAWSVQLNTEAFF. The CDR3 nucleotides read TGTGCCTGGAGTGTACAGCTGAACACTGAAGCTTTCTTT.

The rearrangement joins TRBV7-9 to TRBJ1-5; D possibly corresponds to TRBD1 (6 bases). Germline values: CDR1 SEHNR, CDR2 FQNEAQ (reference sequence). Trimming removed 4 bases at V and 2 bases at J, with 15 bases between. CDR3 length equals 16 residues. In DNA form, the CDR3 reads TGTGCCAGCAGCTCCGAACGGGACATCGGCAATCAGCCCCAGCATTTT. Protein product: CASSSERDIGNQPQHF.

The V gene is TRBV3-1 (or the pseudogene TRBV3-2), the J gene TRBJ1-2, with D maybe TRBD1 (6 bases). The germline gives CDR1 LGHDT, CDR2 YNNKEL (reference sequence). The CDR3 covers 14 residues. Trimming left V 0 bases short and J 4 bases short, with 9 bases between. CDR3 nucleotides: TGTGCCAGCAGCCAAGAGGGGGCGATCTATGGCTACACCTTC. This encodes CASSQEGAIYGYTF.

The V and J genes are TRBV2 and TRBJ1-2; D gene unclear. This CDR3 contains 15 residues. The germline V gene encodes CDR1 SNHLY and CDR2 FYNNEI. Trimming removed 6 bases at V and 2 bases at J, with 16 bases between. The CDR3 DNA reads TGTGCCAGCAGGGGAAGAGCGGAAGAAAACTATGGCTACACCTTC. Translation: CASRGRAEENYGYTF.

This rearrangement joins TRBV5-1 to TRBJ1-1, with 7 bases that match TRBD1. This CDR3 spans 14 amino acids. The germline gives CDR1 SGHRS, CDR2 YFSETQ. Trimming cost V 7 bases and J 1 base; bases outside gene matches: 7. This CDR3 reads CASLQGVGNTEAFF. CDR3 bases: TGCGCCAGCCTCCAGGGGGTGGGGAACACTGAAGCTTTCTTT.